This entry is about one T cell receptor (beta chain). The data were obtained in a study of graft-versus-host responses after intestinal transplantation. Whole-study context: Transplants were multivisceral, liver-intestinal, or isolated intestinal. Findings of the study overall: Peak GvH clone levels in circulation were associated with early post-transplant HvG declines.

Assay used: immunoSEQ multiplex PCR; TCRdb lists only in-frame clones, some missing. The table has 11,000 to 15,000 clones, around a third seen once. The CDR3 extends over 14 amino acids. The V and J ends lost 2 bases and 4 bases, in that order; junction bases with no gene match: 3. Germline V CDR1 and CDR2: SGHNT, YYREEE (reference sequence). The receptor was derived from a human patient who received an intestinal transplant. The sample was alloreactive CD4+ T cells from a mixed lymphocyte reaction culture, taken before intestinal transplant. Subset specified: CFSE-low proliferating T cells sorted from roughly six-day pre-transplant mixed lymphocyte reaction (GvH or HvG direction). The gene calls are TRBV5-4 and TRBJ2-1; 7 bases are a match to TRBD2. The CDR3 reads CASSFGTMYNEQFF. The CDR3, as DNA: TGTGCCAGCAGCTTCGGGACTATGTACAATGAGCAGTTCTTC.